A selection of T cell receptor beta chains follows, all from one sample in a study of blood T cell repertoires in COVID-19. Method: immunoSEQ multiplex PCR; TCRdb's copy keeps in-frame clones and lacks some. Altogether a few hundred thousand clones are present, around 90% being singletons, with the ten largest covering less than 3.5%. The source material was peripheral blood. The source of these receptors is a human donor in a cohort sampled during active COVID-19. CDR3s include the opening cysteine and the closing phenylalanine or tryptophan. Each record gives: CDR3 length, D gene, J gene, V gene, clone size, CDR3 protein, CDR3 DNA. D genes are given only for firm matches. Where a row states a size, it is once, few, many or the class of an expanded clone; other rows omit it.

15 NA TRBJ2-7 TRBV28 NA CASVTTRRGSYEQYF TGTGCCAGCGTAACCACCCGGCGCGGGTCCTACGAGCAGTACTTC
18 TRBD2 TRBJ2-7 TRBV5-4 NA CASSPGLAGGRSSYEQYF TGTGCCAGCAGCCCCGGCCTAGCGGGGGGGAGAAGCTCCTACGAGCAGTACTTC
14 NA TRBJ2-5 TRBV28 NA CASSLPGNQETQYF TGTGCCAGCAGTTTACCGGGAAACCAAGAGACCCAGTACTTC
13 NA TRBJ1-2 TRBV19 NA CASSAGRTYGYTF TGTGCCAGTAGTGCGGGACGGACCTATGGCTACACCTTC
16 TRBD2 TRBJ2-5 TRBV28 NA CASSSPGEGRRETQYF TGTGCCAGCAGTTCCCCGGGGGAGGGGAGACGAGAGACCCAGTACTTC
13 TRBD1 TRBJ2-7 TRBV28 NA CASSRDSTYEQYF TGTGCCAGCAGTAGGGACAGTACCTACGAGCAGTACTTC
17 NA TRBJ2-3 TRBV7-9 once CASSLGAELHPSDTQYF TGTGCCAGCAGCTTGGGGGCTGAACTACACCCCTCAGATACGCAGTATTTT
14 TRBD1 TRBJ1-2 TRBV6-1 NA CASSESRDRGGYTF TGTGCCAGCAGTGAAAGCCGGGACAGGGGCGGCTACACCTTC
14 TRBD1 TRBJ2-1 TRBV20-1 NA CSASTGGYDNEQFF TGCAGTGCTAGTACAGGGGGCTACGACAATGAGCAGTTCTTC
13 NA TRBJ1-2 TRBV7-8 NA CASSPRTDYGYTF TGTGCCAGCAGCCCCAGGACAGACTATGGCTACACCTTC
15 TRBD1 TRBJ2-5 TRBV3-1/TRBV3-2 few CASSQSSGGVETQYF TGTGCCAGCAGCCAATCTTCAGGGGGCGTGGAGACCCAGTACTTC
16 NA TRBJ1-4 TRBV7-6 NA CASSLASGATNEKLFF TGTGCCAGCAGTCTAGCGTCGGGAGCAACTAATGAAAAACTGTTTTTT
17 TRBD2 TRBJ2-3 TRBV4-1 once CASSQEPAGPSTDTQYF TGCGCCAGCAGCCAAGAACCAGCGGGGCCAAGCACAGATACGCAGTATTTT
16 TRBD2 TRBJ2-2 TRBV9 NA CASSVVASGITGELFF TGTGCCAGCAGCGTAGTCGCTAGCGGGATTACCGGGGAGCTGTTTTTT
13 TRBD1 TRBJ1-1 TRBV12-3/TRBV12-4 once CATSTGENTEAFF TGTGCCACCTCGACAGGGGAGAACACTGAAGCTTTCTTT
18 TRBD2 TRBJ2-2 TRBV9 NA CASSMGPSTSVDTGELFF TGTGCCAGCAGCATGGGACCTTCGACTAGCGTAGACACCGGGGAGCTGTTTTTT
13 NA TRBJ2-7 TRBV3-1/TRBV3-2 NA CASSQGGPYEQYF TGTGCCAGCAGCCAAGGGGGCCCCTACGAGCAGTACTTC
13 NA TRBJ1-2 TRBV2 NA CASSARQVIGYTF TGTGCCAGCAGTGCCAGACAGGTTATTGGCTACACCTTC
14 TRBD1 TRBJ2-3 TRBV6-5 NA CASTGTGISDTQYF TGTGCCAGCACCGGGACAGGGATTTCGGATACGCAGTATTTT
16 NA TRBJ2-2 TRBV4-2 NA CASSQDGLEYTGELFF TGTGCCAGCAGCCAAGATGGACTGGAATACACCGGGGAGCTGTTTTTT
12 NA TRBJ1-2 TRBV5-6 NA CASSAVNRNYTF TGTGCCAGCAGCGCAGTAAACCGAAACTACACCTTC
14 TRBD1 TRBJ2-1 TRBV24-1 NA CATSALDRDGEQFF TGTGCCACCAGTGCGTTGGACAGGGACGGTGAGCAGTTCTTC
17 TRBD1 TRBJ2-3 TRBV11-3 NA CASSLEGPGTGKDTQYF TGTGCCAGCAGCTTAGAGGGACCCGGGACAGGGAAAGATACGCAGTATTTT
13 TRBD1 TRBJ2-1 TRBV6-5 NA CASNGQGYNEQFF TGTGCCAGCAACGGACAGGGATACAATGAGCAGTTCTTC
16 NA TRBJ1-2 TRBV7-3 NA CASSLRVTGHNYGYTF TGTGCCAGCAGTTTAAGGGTTACAGGGCATAACTATGGCTACACCTTC
15 TRBD2 TRBJ2-1 TRBV5-1 once CASSLASGGWNEQFF TGCGCCAGCAGCTTGGCTAGCGGGGGCTGGAATGAGCAGTTCTTC
17 TRBD2 TRBJ2-3 TRBV27 NA CASSPHGTSGLTDTQYF TGTGCCAGCAGTCCACACGGGACTAGCGGCCTAACAGATACGCAGTATTTT
15 TRBD2 TRBJ2-7 TRBV2 NA CASRGGTSATYEQYF TGTGCCAGCAGGGGGGGGACTAGCGCGACCTACGAGCAGTACTTC
14 NA TRBJ2-3 TRBV19 NA CASSIPGAPDTQYF TGTGCCAGTAGTATACCAGGGGCCCCAGATACGCAGTATTTT
17 TRBD1 TRBJ1-6 TRBV28 NA CASSSPPRDRFNSPLHF TGTGCCAGCAGTTCCCCTCCTCGGGACAGGTTTAATTCACCCCTCCACTTT
14 NA TRBJ1-1 TRBV5-1 NA CASSLDPGNTEAFF TGCGCCAGCAGCTTGGATCCAGGGAACACTGAAGCTTTCTTT
15 NA TRBJ2-5 TRBV9 NA CASSAGGEEGETQYF TGTGCCAGCAGCGCCGGGGGTGAGGAAGGAGAGACCCAGTACTTC
15 TRBD1 TRBJ1-6 TRBV30 NA CAWSVLDRGNSPLHF TGTGCCTGGAGTGTACTGGACAGGGGTAATTCACCCCTCCACTTT
16 NA TRBJ1-5 TRBV4-1 NA CASSQVFGYSNQPQHF TGCGCCAGCAGCCAAGTGTTCGGGTATAGCAATCAGCCCCAGCATTTT
13 TRBD2 TRBJ2-3 TRBV30 NA CAWSSGSTDTQYF TGTGCCTGGTCTAGCGGGAGCACAGATACGCAGTATTTT
13 NA TRBJ1-5 TRBV7-2 NA CASSTGFRRPQHF TGTGCCAGCAGCACAGGGTTTCGGAGGCCCCAGCATTTT
16 NA TRBJ2-5 TRBV5-1 NA CASSLTATGMDETQYF TGCGCCAGCAGCCTTACAGCTACAGGGATGGATGAGACCCAGTACTTC
18 NA TRBJ1-3 TRBV4-1 NA CASSQDRAAGDSGNTIYF TGCGCCAGCAGCCAAGATCGGGCGGCAGGGGACTCTGGAAACACCATATATTTT
15 TRBD2 TRBJ2-7 TRBV23-1 NA CAAGGWRLGRREQYF TGCGCCGCGGGAGGGTGGAGATTGGGTAGGAGGGAGCAGTACTTC
16 TRBD2 TRBJ2-1 TRBV7-7 NA CASSPTSGSSYNEQFF TGTGCCAGCAGCCCTACTAGCGGGAGCTCCTACAATGAGCAGTTCTTC
12 TRBD1 TRBJ2-1 TRBV12-3/TRBV12-4 NA CASSRQGNEQFF TGTGCCAGCAGTAGACAGGGGAATGAGCAGTTCTTC
16 TRBD1 TRBJ2-2 TRBV7-6 NA CASSLAPGQDTGELFF TGTGCCAGCAGCTTAGCCCCGGGACAGGACACCGGGGAGCTGTTTTTT
17 TRBD1 TRBJ1-4 TRBV4-2 NA CASSQAEGQGGREKLFF TGTGCCAGCAGCCAAGCGGAAGGACAGGGGGGTCGTGAAAAACTGTTTTTT
18 TRBD2 TRBJ2-3 TRBV5-6 NA CASSLAGASGRITDTQYF TGTGCCAGCAGCTTGGCCGGGGCTAGCGGGAGGATCACAGATACGCAGTATTTT